This T cell receptor (beta chain) was observed in a study of beta chain features in type 1 diabetes. Study results and limitations: All four CD4+ subsets of Type 1 diabetes patients contained TCRB CDR3s that were moderately but significantly shorter.

Per the germline V gene, CDR1 is MNHEY and CDR2 is SVGAGI. Unmatched junction bases numbered 6, after V lost 4 bases and J lost 5 bases. The CDR3 extends over 14 amino acids. On this clone: Its specificity is unknown.

TCRB transcripts that were expressed got sequenced, as all of the isolated RNA had been reverse transcribed. The protocol was immunoSEQ multiplex PCR, while the TCRdb copy is restricted to in-frame clones and leaves out a portion. The table shows 150,000 to 190,000 clones, with 9% to 12% occurring only once. The chain carries TRBV6-5 and TRBJ1-1; 8 nucleotides match TRBD1. This TCR was sampled from a young man with type 1 diabetes. The specimen was central memory CD4+ T cells from blood. Written as DNA, the CDR3 is TGTGCCAGCAGTTTCGGACAGGGTGTAACTGAAGCTTTCTTT. Its translation is CASSFGQGVTEAFF.